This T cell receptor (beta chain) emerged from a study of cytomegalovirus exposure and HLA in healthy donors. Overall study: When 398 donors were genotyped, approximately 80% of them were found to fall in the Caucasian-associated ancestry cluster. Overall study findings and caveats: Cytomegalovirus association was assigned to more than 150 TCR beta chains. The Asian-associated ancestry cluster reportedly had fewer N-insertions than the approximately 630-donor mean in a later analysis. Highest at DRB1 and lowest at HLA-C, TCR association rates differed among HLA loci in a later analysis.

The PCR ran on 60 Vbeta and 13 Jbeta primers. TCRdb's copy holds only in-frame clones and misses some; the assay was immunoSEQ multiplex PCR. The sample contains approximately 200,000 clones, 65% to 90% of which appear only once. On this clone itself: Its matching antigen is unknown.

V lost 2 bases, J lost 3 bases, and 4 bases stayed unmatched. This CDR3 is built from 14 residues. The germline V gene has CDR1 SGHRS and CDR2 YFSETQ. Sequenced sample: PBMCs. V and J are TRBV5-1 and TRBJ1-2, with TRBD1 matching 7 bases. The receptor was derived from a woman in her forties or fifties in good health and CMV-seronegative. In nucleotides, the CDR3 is TGCGCCAGCAGCTTACTTACAGGGGACTATGGCTACACCTTC. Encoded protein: CASSLLTGDYGYTF. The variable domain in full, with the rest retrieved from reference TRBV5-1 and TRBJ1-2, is KAGVTQTPRYLIKTRGQQVTLSCSPISGHRSVSWYQQTPGQGLQFLFEYFSETQRNKGNFPGRFSGRQFSNSRSEMNVSTLELGDSALYLCASSLLTGDYGYTFGSGTRLTVV.